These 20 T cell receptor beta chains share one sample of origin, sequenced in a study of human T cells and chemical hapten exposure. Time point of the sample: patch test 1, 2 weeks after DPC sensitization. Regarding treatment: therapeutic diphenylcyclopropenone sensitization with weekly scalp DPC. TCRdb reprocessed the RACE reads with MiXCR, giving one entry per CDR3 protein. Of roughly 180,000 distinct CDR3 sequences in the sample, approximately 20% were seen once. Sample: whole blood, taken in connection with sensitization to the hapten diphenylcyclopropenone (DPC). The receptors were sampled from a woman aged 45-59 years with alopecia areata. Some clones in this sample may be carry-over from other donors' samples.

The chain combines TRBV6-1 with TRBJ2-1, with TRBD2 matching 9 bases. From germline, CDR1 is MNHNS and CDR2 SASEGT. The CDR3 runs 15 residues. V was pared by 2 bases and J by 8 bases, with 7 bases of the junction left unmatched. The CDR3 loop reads CASSEFLAGMDEQFF. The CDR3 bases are TGTGCCAGCAGTGAATTTCTAGCGGGAATGGATGAGCAGTTCTTC.

CDR3 bases: TGCAGTGCTAGGAACGGACTAGCGGCCCGCCATGAGCAGTTCTTC. This sequence encodes CSARNGLAARHEQFF. The J gene is TRBJ2-1, the V gene TRBV20-1, with 10 bases matching TRBD2. Germline values: CDR1 DFQATT, CDR2 SNEGSKA (reference sequence). V lost 3 bases to trimming and J lost 8 bases; unmatched junction nucleotides: 10. CDR3 length: 15 amino acids.

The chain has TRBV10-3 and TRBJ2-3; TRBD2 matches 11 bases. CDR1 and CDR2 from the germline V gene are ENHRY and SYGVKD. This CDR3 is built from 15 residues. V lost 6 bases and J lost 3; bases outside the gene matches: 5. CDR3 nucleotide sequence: TGTGCCATCAGCCTGGGACTAGCGGTGACAGATACGCAGTATTTT. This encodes CAISLGLAVTDTQYF.

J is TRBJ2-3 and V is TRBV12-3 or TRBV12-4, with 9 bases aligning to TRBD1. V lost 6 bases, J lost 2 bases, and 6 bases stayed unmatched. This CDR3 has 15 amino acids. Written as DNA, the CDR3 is TGTGCCAGCAGAGAGGACAGGGGACCCACAGATACGCAGTATTTT. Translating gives CASREDRGPTDTQYF.

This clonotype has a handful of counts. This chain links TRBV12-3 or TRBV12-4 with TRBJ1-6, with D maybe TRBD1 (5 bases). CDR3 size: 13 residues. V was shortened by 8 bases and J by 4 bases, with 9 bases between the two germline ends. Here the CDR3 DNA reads TGTGCCAGCGGGGCCTATTATAATTCACCCCTCCACTTT. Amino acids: CASGAYYNSPLHF.

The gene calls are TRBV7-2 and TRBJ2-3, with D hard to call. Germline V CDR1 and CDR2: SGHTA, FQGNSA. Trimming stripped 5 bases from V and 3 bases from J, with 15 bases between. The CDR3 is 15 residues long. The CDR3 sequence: CASSPRRSSTDTQYF. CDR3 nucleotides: TGTGCCAGCAGCCCAAGGCGGTCTAGTACAGATACGCAGTATTTT.

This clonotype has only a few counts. CDR3 loop: CASSREVAEAFF. The CDR3 DNA sequence: TGTGCCAGCAGCAGGGAAGTAGCTGAAGCTTTCTTT. This rearrangement joins TRBV5-5 to TRBJ1-1; D not resolved. Germline V gene lookup returns CDR1 SGHKS and CDR2 YYEKEE (reference sequence). This CDR3 has 12 residues. Trimming cost V 4 bases and J 6 bases, with 10 bases left between them.

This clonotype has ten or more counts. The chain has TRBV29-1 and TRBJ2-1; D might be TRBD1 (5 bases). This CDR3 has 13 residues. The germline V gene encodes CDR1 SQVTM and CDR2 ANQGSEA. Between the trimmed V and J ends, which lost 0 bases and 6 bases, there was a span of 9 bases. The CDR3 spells CSVEEVQGNEQFF. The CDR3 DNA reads TGCAGCGTTGAAGAAGTCCAGGGCAATGAGCAGTTCTTC.

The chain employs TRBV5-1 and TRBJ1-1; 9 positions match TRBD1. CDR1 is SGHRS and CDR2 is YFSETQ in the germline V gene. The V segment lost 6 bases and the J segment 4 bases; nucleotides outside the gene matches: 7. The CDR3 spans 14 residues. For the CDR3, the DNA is TGCGCCAGCACCTACAGGGGGCAGGGCACTGAAGCTTTCTTT. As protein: CASTYRGQGTEAFF. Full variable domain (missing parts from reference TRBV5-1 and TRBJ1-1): KAGVTQTPRYLIKTRGQQVTLSCSPISGHRSVSWYQQTPGQGLQFLFEYFSETQRNKGNFPGRFSGRQFSNSRSEMNVSTLELGDSALYLCASTYRGQGTEAFFGQGTRLTVV.

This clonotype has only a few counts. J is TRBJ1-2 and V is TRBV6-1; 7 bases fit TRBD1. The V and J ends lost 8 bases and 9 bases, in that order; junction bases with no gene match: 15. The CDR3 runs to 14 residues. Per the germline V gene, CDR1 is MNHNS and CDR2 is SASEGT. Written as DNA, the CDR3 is TGTGCCAGCGCTACTACCGGGACAGCCATAAGCTACACCTTC. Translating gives CASATTGTAISYTF.

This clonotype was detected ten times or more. DNA for the CDR3: TGTGCCAGCAGCGTGACACCCCAAGAGACCCAGTACTTC. It codes for CASSVTPQETQYF. The chain is built from TRBV9 and TRBJ2-5; unclear D gene. Per germline, CDR1 SGDLS and CDR2 YYNGEE. CDR3 length equals 13 residues. The germline V and J ends were trimmed by 2 bases and 1 base, with 6 bases remaining between them.

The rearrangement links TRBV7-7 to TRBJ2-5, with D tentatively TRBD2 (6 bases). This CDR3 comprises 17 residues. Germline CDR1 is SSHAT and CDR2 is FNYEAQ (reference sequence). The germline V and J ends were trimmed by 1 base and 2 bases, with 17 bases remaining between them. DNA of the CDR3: TGTGCCAGCAGCTTAGGATTGGCGACTAGTCGGCAAGAGACCCAGTACTTC. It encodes CASSLGLATSRQETQYF.

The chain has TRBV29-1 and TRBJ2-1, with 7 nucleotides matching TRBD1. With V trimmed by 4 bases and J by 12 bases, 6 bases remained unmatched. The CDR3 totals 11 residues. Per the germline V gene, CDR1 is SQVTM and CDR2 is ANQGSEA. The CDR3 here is CSVGQGKVQFF. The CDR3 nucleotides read TGCAGCGTTGGACAGGGAAAAGTGCAGTTCTTC.

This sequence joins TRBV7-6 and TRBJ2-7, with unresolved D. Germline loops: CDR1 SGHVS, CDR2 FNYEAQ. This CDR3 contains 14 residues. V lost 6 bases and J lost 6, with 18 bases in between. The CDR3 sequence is CASSQSSTASEQYF. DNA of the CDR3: TGTGCCAGCAGTCAGAGTTCCACGGCCTCCGAGCAGTACTTC.

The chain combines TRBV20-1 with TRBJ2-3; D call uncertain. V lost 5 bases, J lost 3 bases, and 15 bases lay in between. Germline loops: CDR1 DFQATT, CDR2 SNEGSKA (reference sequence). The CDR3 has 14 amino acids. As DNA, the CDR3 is TGCAGTGCTGCGACTGAAAAAGGTACAGATACGCAGTATTTT. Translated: CSAATEKGTDTQYF.

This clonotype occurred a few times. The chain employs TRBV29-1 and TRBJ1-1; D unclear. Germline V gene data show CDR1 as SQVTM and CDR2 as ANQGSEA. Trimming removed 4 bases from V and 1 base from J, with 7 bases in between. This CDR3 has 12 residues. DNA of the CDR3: TGCAGCGTTGTATTGACGAACACTGAAGCTTTCTTT. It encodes CSVVLTNTEAFF.

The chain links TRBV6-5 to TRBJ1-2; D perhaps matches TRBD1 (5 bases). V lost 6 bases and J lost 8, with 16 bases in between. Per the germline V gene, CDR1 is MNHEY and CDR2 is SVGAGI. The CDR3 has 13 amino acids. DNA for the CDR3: TGTGCCAGCAGGACCGCAGGGCAGCACGGCTACACCTTC. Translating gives CASRTAGQHGYTF.

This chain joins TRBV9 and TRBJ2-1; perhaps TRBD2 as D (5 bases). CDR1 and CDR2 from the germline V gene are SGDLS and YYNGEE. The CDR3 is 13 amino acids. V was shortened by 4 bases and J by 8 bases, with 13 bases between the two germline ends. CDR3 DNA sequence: TGTGCCAGCAGCTTAGGGCCAGCGGATGAGCAGTTCTTC. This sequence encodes CASSLGPADEQFF.

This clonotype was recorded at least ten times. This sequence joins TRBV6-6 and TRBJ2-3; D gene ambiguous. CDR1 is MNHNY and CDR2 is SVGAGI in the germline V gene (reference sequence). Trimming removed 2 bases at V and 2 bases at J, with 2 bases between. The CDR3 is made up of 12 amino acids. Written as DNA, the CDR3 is TGTGCCAGCAGTTACACCACAGATACGCAGTATTTT. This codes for CASSYTTDTQYF.

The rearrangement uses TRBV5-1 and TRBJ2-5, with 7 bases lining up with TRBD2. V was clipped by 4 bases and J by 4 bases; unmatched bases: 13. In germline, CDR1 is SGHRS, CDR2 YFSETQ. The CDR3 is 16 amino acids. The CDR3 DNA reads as TGCGCCAGCAGCCTTTGGGGGGGAAGTTCCGGAGAGACCCAGTACTTC. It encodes CASSLWGGSSGETQYF.